These 7 T cell receptor beta chains were sequenced from one sample in a study of shared clonotypes between healthy human individuals. Repertoires were generated with immunoSEQ multiplex PCR, while TCRdb's copy carries only in-frame clones and drops some. Of about 490,000 clones in the sample, 81% were seen once. The sample comprised PBMCs. The receptors derive from a woman aged 40 to 49 in good health. Some clones in this sample may be carry-over from other donors' samples.

Note on this clone: A far larger clone differs by one base, so this is likely a read error. Other DNA variants within this sample encode the same CDR3. This chain joins TRBV30 and TRBJ2-3, with 8 positions matching TRBD1. This CDR3 contains 17 residues. Germline trimming cut 3 bases from V and 6 bases from J; bases unmatched to any gene: 17. CDR1 GTSNPN and CDR2 SVGIG come from the germline V gene (reference sequence). The CDR3 DNA follows: TGTGCCTGGAGCTTAATTGGGACAGGTGAAGAAGCGGATACGCAGTATTTT. Its protein is CAWSLIGTGEEADTQYF.

In DNA form, the CDR3 reads TGTGCCAGCAGCTTAGTTAGGGGGACAGCCTACGAGCAGTACTTC. Translated: CASSLVRGTAYEQYF. V is TRBV7-2 and J is TRBJ2-7, with TRBD1 matching 7 bases. The CDR3 runs to 15 residues. Germline loops: CDR1 SGHTA, CDR2 FQGNSA. V lost 1 base and J lost 2; bases outside the gene matches: 5.

About this clone itself: A read error is the likely source, as a far larger clone sits one nucleotide away. This same CDR3 is encoded by further DNA sequences in the sample. This rearrangement joins TRBV28 to TRBJ1-2; D unclear. In germline, CDR1 is MDHEN, CDR2 SYDVKM. The CDR3 extends over 11 amino acids. CDR3 bases: TGTGCCAGCAGGTCTAACTATGGCTACACATTC. This gives the protein CASRSNYGYTF.

V usage is TRBV7-9 and J usage is TRBJ2-5; no firm D call. Trimming removed 3 bases from V and 5 bases from J, with 16 bases in between. Germline assignment: CDR1 SEHNR and CDR2 FQNEAQ (reference sequence). The CDR3 extends over 15 amino acids. The CDR3 is CASSFLVSLRETQYF. For the CDR3, the DNA is TGTGCCAGCAGCTTCCTAGTTAGTTTACGGGAGACCCAGTACTTC. The entire variable domain, with the rest obtained from reference TRBV7-9 and TRBJ2-5, is as follows: DTGVSQNPRHKITKRGQNVTFRCDPISEHNRLYWYRQTLGQGPEFLTYFQNEAQLEKSRLLSDRFSAERPKGSFSTLEIQRTEQGDSAMYLCASSFLVSLRETQYFGPGTRLLVL.

This chain connects TRBV5-1 to TRBJ2-1; 14 nucleotides line up with TRBD2. From germline, CDR1 is SGHRS and CDR2 YFSETQ. The trim removed 4 bases at V and 9 bases at J, leaving 9 bases unmatched. The CDR3 has 16 amino acids. The CDR3 reads CASSPGTSGSVTEQFF. The CDR3 bases are TGCGCCAGCAGCCCGGGGACTAGCGGGAGCGTCACTGAGCAGTTCTTC. Filled out from reference TRBV5-1 and TRBJ2-1, the complete variable domain reads KAGVTQTPRYLIKTRGQQVTLSCSPISGHRSVSWYQQTPGQGLQFLFEYFSETQRNKGNFPGRFSGRQFSNSRSEMNVSTLELGDSALYLCASSPGTSGSVTEQFFGPGTRLTVL.

The sample holds one count of this clone. The chain carries TRBV2 and TRBJ1-4; D is undetermined. V was cut by 0 bases and J by 8 bases, with 1 base left in between. The CDR3 has 11 amino acids. Per germline, CDR1 SNHLY and CDR2 FYNNEI. For the CDR3, the DNA is TGTGCCAGCAGTGAAGCCGAAAAACTGTTTTTT. Its translation is CASSEAEKLFF.

The genes are TRBV11-2 and TRBJ2-2; 11 nucleotides match TRBD1. Germline assignment: CDR1 SGHAT and CDR2 FQNNGV. The length of the CDR3 is 17 residues. Losses at the gene ends were 0 bases for V and 4 bases for J; bases not matched to a gene: 4. DNA for the CDR3: TGTGCCAGCAGCTTAGAGAGGACAGGGGGCTTCACCGGGGAGCTGTTTTTT. Its protein is CASSLERTGGFTGELFF. The full variable domain, rest sourced from reference TRBV11-2 and TRBJ2-2, is EAGVAQSPRYKIIEKRQSVAFWCNPISGHATLYWYQQILGQGPKLLIQFQNNGVVDDSQLPKDRFSAERLKGVDSTLKIQPAKLEDSAVYLCASSLERTGGFTGELFFGEGSRLTVL.